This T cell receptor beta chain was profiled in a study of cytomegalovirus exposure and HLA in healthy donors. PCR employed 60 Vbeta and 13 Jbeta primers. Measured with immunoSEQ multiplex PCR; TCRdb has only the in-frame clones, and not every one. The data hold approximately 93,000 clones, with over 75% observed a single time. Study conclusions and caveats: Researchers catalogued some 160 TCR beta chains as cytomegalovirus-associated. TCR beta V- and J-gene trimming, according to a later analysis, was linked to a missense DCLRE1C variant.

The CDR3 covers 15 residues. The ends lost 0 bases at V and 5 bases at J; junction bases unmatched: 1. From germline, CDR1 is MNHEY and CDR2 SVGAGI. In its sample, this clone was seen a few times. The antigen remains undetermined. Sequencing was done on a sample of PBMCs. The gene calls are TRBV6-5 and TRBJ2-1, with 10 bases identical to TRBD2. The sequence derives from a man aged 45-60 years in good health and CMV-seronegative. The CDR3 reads CASSYSLAGDNEQFF. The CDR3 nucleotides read TGTGCCAGCAGTTACTCGCTAGCGGGAGACAATGAGCAGTTCTTC.